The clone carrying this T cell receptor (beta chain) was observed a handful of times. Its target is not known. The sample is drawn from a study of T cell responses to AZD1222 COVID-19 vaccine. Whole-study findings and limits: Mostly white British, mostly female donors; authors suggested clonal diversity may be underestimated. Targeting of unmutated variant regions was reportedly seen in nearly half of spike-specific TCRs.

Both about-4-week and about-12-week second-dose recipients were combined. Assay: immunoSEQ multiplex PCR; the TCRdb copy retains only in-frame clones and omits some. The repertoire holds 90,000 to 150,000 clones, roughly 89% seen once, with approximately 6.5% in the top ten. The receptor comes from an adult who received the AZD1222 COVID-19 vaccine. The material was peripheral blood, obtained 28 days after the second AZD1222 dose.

The CDR3 region has the DNA TGTGCCAGCAGTGAAGAAGGCCGTGGAGATACGCAGTATTTT. Amino acid sequence: CASSEEGRGDTQYF. The V call is TRBV2, the J call TRBJ2-3; D is unclear. Looked up from germline, CDR1 is SNHLY and CDR2 is FYNNEI. The CDR3 contains 14 residues. The V gene lost 1 base and the J gene lost 5 bases, with 10 bases spanning the gap.